A single TCR beta chain is shown here with its context. The data were obtained in a study of T cell responses to AZD1222 COVID-19 vaccine. V lost 5 bases and J lost 6, with 13 bases in between. The CDR3 contains 13 residues. Germline V gene data show CDR1 as SGHAT and CDR2 as FQNNGV. Sequenced by immunoSEQ multiplex PCR; TCRdb stores in-frame clones only, minus some. The repertoire includes over 130,000 clones, about 92% of them detected once, and approximately 3.3% sits in the top ten. The TCR sequence derives from an adult who received the AZD1222 COVID-19 vaccine. The source was peripheral blood, collected 28 days after the second AZD1222 dose. The chain employs TRBV11-2 and TRBJ1-2; TRBD1 might be the D (5 bases). For the CDR3, the DNA is TGTGCCAGCAGCGGTATGGGGGTCGATGGCTACACCTTC. Translated: CASSGMGVDGYTF.